This T cell receptor beta chain was captured by sequencing in a study of blood T cell repertoires in COVID-19. V lost 0 bases to trimming and J lost 1 base, with 7 bases between them. The germline V gene encodes CDR1 SNHLY and CDR2 FYNNEI. There are 15 residues in the CDR3. Libraries were prepared by immunoSEQ multiplex PCR; TCRdb keeps only in-frame clonotypes and omits some of them. The top ten clones hold roughly 8% of a sample with about 160,000 clones, less than 90% of them seen once. Sequenced: PBMCs or T cells enriched from blood (not recorded which). The chain links TRBV2 to TRBJ1-5; D gene uncertain. The source is a woman in her fifties or sixties who had recovered from COVID-19. CDR3 bases: TGTGCCAGCAGTGAAGCTGGAGAAAGCAATCAGCCCCAGCATTTT. Translating gives CASSEAGESNQPQHF.